These 31 T cell receptor beta chains were all obtained from the same sample, sequenced in a study of blood T cells in healthy people across ages. With a J-beta primer mix and a sample-barcoded 5' primer, a second PCR ran roughly 7 to 11 cycles. TCRdb processed the 5' RACE reads anew with MiXCR; each CDR3 protein has one entry. The table has some 1.7 million distinct CDR3 sequences, 28% seen once. The sample was blood. All receptors come from a woman aged 25 to 39 in good health.

This clonotype has more than one count but fewer than ten. This chain uses TRBV20-1 with TRBJ2-1, with D maybe TRBD2 (7 bases). This CDR3 has 14 residues. Trimming took off 1 base at V and 6 bases at J, with 13 bases between the two ends. CDR1 and CDR2 from the germline V gene are DFQATT and SNEGSKA (reference sequence). CDR3: CSARVAGAFNEQFF. The CDR3 DNA is TGCAGTGCTAGAGTTGCGGGGGCCTTCAATGAGCAGTTCTTC.

This rearrangement joins TRBV5-1 to TRBJ2-1; 13 positions match TRBD2. J was trimmed by 6 bases and V by 3 bases; bases with no gene match: 9. Germline lookup yields CDR1 SGHRS and CDR2 YFSETQ. The CDR3 has 17 amino acids. In DNA form, the CDR3 reads TGCGCCAGCAGCTCGGGACTAGCGGGGCGGGGTCTCAATGAGCAGTTCTTC. This translates into CASSSGLAGRGLNEQFF.

The chain joins TRBV20-1 to TRBJ1-1, with 7 bases identical to TRBD1. CDR3 length: 14 residues. The V and J ends lost 3 bases and 11 bases, in that order; junction bases with no gene match: 15. Per germline, CDR1 DFQATT and CDR2 SNEGSKA (reference sequence). The CDR3 nucleotides read TGCAGTGCTAGGTTCGAGGGGGCCGCAGATACGGCTTTCTTT. Protein sequence: CSARFEGAADTAFF.

The chain carries TRBV7-8 and TRBJ2-7, with TRBD1 as a possible D gene (5 bases). The CDR3 is made up of 14 amino acids. Germline V CDR1 and CDR2: SGHVS, FQNEAQ. With 4 bases removed from V and 2 bases from J, the gap between germline ends came to 12 bases. The CDR3 DNA reads TGTGCCAGCAGCTCCTGGAAAGGGGCCTACGAGCAGTACTTC. Translating it yields CASSSWKGAYEQYF.

The chain joins TRBV25-1 to TRBJ2-1, with D maybe TRBD2 (5 bases). Germline CDR1 and CDR2: MGHDK and SYGVNS. V gave up 3 bases and J gave up 7 bases, with 25 bases separating them. The CDR3 sequence is 18 residues long. CDR3 protein: CASSDQRPSSVVPNEQFF. CDR3 bases: TGTGCCAGCAGTGACCAGAGACCAAGTAGCGTTGTTCCGAATGAGCAGTTCTTC.

This clonotype was seen only a few times. CDR3 loop: CASSPQRAHEQYF. In DNA form, the CDR3 reads TGTGCCAGCAGCCCGCAGCGGGCCCACGAGCAGTACTTC. The chain links TRBV6-5 to TRBJ2-7; D is perhaps TRBD2 (6 bases). Germline V gene data show CDR1 as MNHEY and CDR2 as SVGAGI. CDR3 size: 13 residues. Deletions cut 6 bases from V and 5 bases from J, with 14 bases between.

The CDR3 nucleotides are TGTGCCATCAGCCTGGACCCCACAGATACGCAGTATTTT. It encodes CAISLDPTDTQYF. The gene calls are TRBV27 and TRBJ2-3; D is unclear. Germline CDR1 MNHEY, CDR2 SMNVEV (reference sequence). Between the trimmed V and J ends, which lost 10 bases and 2 bases, there was a span of 13 bases. CDR3 size: 13 residues.

This clonotype was counted between two and nine times. An end of the junction differs from the germline gene, which may be a read error. This chain joins TRBV2 and TRBJ1-1, with D unresolved. The CDR3 runs to 13 residues. The germline V gene has CDR1 SNHLY and CDR2 FYNNEI. CDR3 protein: CASSVQMNTEAFF. The DNA of the CDR3 is TGTGCCAGCAGTGTACAGATGAACACTGAGGCTTTCTTT.

This chain connects TRBV20-1 to TRBJ1-5; D not certain. The ends were cut back, 3 bases at V and 13 bases at J, with 13 bases in the middle. The CDR3 covers 11 residues. Germline CDR1 DFQATT, CDR2 SNEGSKA (reference sequence). The CDR3 nucleotides are TGCAGTGCTAGGTCAGGTCCTGGGCAGCATTTT. This encodes CSARSGPGQHF.

Details on this clonotype: A much larger clonotype is one base distant, so this may be a read error. The gene calls are TRBV6-5 and TRBJ2-7; maybe TRBD2 (6 bases). Germline assignment: CDR1 MNHEY and CDR2 SVGAGI. The V and J ends lost 6 bases and 6 bases respectively, with 18 bases between them. The CDR3 loop spans 14 amino acids. The CDR3 DNA reads TGTGCCAGCAGCCGCGGGACCAGGGCCAGCGAGCAGTACTTC. Protein product: CASSRGTRASEQYF.

This clonotype was counted many times. The chain recombines TRBV28 with TRBJ2-7, with TRBD2 as a possible D gene (5 bases). Germline V gives CDR1 MDHEN, CDR2 SYDVKM. V was cut by 2 bases and J by 3 bases, with 11 bases left in between. The CDR3 has 14 residues. Here the CDR3 reads CASSLGIGDYEQYF. The CDR3, as DNA: TGTGCCAGCAGTTTAGGTATCGGGGACTACGAGCAGTACTTC.

This clonotype came up many times. This chain connects TRBV20-1 to TRBJ1-5, with TRBD1 matching over 12 bases. The CDR3 contains 17 residues. The junction had 10 bases not matched to a gene; V was cut back by 6 bases and J by 1 base. The germline CDR1 and CDR2 sequences are DFQATT and SNEGSKA (reference sequence). The CDR3 DNA is TGCAGTGCAACCGGGACAGGGGGCGTCAGGAGCAATCAGCCCCAGCATTTT. Translation: CSATGTGGVRSNQPQHF.

The chain employs TRBV6-2 or TRBV6-3 and TRBJ2-6; the D is unclear. Trimming removed 2 bases at V and 0 bases at J, with 8 bases between. Looked up from germline, CDR1 is MNHEY and CDR2 is SVGEGT. The CDR3 is 16 amino acids. In nucleotides, the CDR3 is TGTGCCAGCAGTTACGTTGTAGTCTCTGGGGCCAACGTCCTGACTTTC. Residues: CASSYVVVSGANVLTF.

For this clonotype: A clone one base away is much larger, so this may be a read error. The rearrangement links TRBV29-1 to TRBJ2-7; D is uncertain. The length of the CDR3 is 10 residues. Germline CDR1 and CDR2: SQVTM and ANQGSEA. The V end lost 7 bases, the J end lost 5 bases, and 9 bases lay between the germline ends. This CDR3 is CSGGRNEQYF. CDR3 DNA: TGCAGCGGTGGTCGCAACGAGCAGTACTTC.

This clonotype was detected a few times. This chain joins TRBV5-1 and TRBJ2-6, with D hard to call. Germline V gene lookup returns CDR1 SGHRS and CDR2 YFSETQ. This CDR3 has 19 amino acids. Trimming removed 4 bases from V and 0 bases from J, with 20 bases in between. CDR3: CASSTEAAGRFSGANVLTF. In DNA form, the CDR3 reads TGCGCCAGCAGCACCGAGGCGGCAGGACGATTCTCTGGGGCCAACGTCCTGACTTTC.

The sample holds many counts of this clonotype. The chain has TRBV20-1 and TRBJ2-7, with D possibly matching TRBD2 (5 bases). Germline assignment: CDR1 DFQATT and CDR2 SNEGSKA (reference sequence). V lost 1 base to trimming and J lost 0 bases, with 13 bases between them. This CDR3 comprises 15 residues. CDR3 in amino acids: CSARVWGDSSYEQYF. The DNA of the CDR3 is TGCAGTGCTAGAGTCTGGGGAGATAGCTCCTACGAGCAGTACTTC.

The rearrangement joins TRBV7-2 to TRBJ2-5; 11 positions agree with TRBD2. The CDR3 extends over 18 amino acids. With 0 bases clipped from V and 3 bases from J, the junction kept 9 bases outside the gene matches. CDR1 is SGHTA, CDR2 FQGNSA, per germline. The CDR3 coding sequence is TGTGCCAGCAGCTTAGCGTTAGCGGGAGGGCCGAAGGAAGAGACCCAGTACTTC. Its translation is CASSLALAGGPKEETQYF.

Concerning this clonotype: The junction departs from the called germline gene at one end, perhaps through a read error. The chain recombines TRBV12-3 or TRBV12-4 with TRBJ2-1; 10 nucleotides align to TRBD1. The CDR3 spans 15 residues. Here the CDR3 DNA reads TGTGCCAGCAGTCCGGACAGGGGGACCTACAATGAGCAGGTCTTC. It encodes CASSPDRGTYNEQVF.

The gene calls are TRBV2 and TRBJ2-7; possibly TRBD2 for D (5 bases). There are 13 residues in the CDR3. Germline V gives CDR1 SNHLY, CDR2 FYNNEI. The ends were cut back, 2 bases at V and 7 bases at J, with 12 bases in the middle. CDR3 nucleotide sequence: TGTGCCAGCAGTGAAATACCTTCGGGGGAGCAGTACTTC. Its protein product is CASSEIPSGEQYF.

Turning to this clonotype: A clone one base away is much larger, so this may be a read error. This chain uses TRBV6-5 with TRBJ2-3; D might be TRBD1 (5 bases). Germline V gene lookup returns CDR1 MNHEY and CDR2 SVGAGI. This CDR3 comprises 16 residues. The CDR3 DNA is TGTGCCAGCAGTTCCCGTAAGGGGTCGGGCACAGGTACGCAGTATTTT. Its translation is CASSSRKGSGTGTQYF.

This chain uses TRBV14 with TRBJ2-3; D is perhaps TRBD1 or TRBD2 (6 bases each). CDR3 length: 16 amino acids. Per the germline V gene, CDR1 is SGHDN and CDR2 is FVKESK. Trimming shortened V by 1 base and J by 3 bases, and 14 bases separated the two germline ends. The CDR3 DNA reads as TGTGCCAGCAGCCAAGGAGGGCAGGGGAGGACAGATACGCAGTATTTT. Protein sequence: CASSQGGQGRTDTQYF. The whole variable domain, filled in from reference TRBV14 and TRBJ2-3, reads EAGVTQFPSHSVIEKGQTVTLRCDPISGHDNLYWYRRVMGKEIKFLLHFVKESKQDESGMPNNRFLAERTGGTYSTLKVQPAELEDSGVYFCASSQGGQGRTDTQYFGPGTRLTVL.

This rearrangement joins TRBV2 to TRBJ1-5; 7 bases fit TRBD1. This CDR3 has 13 amino acids. J lost 5 bases, V lost 7 bases, and 5 bases had no gene match. Germline assignment: CDR1 SNHLY and CDR2 FYNNEI. CDR3 DNA sequence: TGTGCCAGCACTCCAGACAGGGATCAGCCCCAGCATTTT. This codes for CASTPDRDQPQHF.

J is TRBJ2-5 and V is TRBV5-1; D uncertain. The CDR3 extends over 14 amino acids. Deletions cut 3 bases from V and 4 bases from J, with 13 bases between. CDR1 and CDR2 (germline): SGHRS, YFSETQ. Here the CDR3 DNA reads TGCGCCAGCAGCTGGGAAGTACACACAGAGACCCAGTACTTC. Its translation: CASSWEVHTETQYF.

This clonotype came up many times. The CDR3, as DNA: TGCGCCAGCAGCGTAGGAAGGGCGCCTGAGCAGTTCTTC. Its translation is CASSVGRAPEQFF. The chain employs TRBV5-1 and TRBJ2-1, with unresolved D. CDR1 is SGHRS and CDR2 is YFSETQ in the germline V gene. V lost 4 bases and J 9 bases, leaving 14 bases between the germline ends. This CDR3 has 13 residues.

V usage is TRBV19 and J usage is TRBJ2-3; D perhaps matches TRBD1 (6 bases). V gave up 3 bases and J gave up 1 base, with 11 bases separating them. The CDR3 extends over 15 amino acids. Germline assignment: CDR1 LNHDA and CDR2 SQIVND (reference sequence). The CDR3 DNA reads as TGTGCCAGTAGTATTAACAGGGTTCGCACAGATACGCAGTATTTT. Amino acid sequence: CASSINRVRTDTQYF.

The V call is TRBV6-2 or TRBV6-3, the J call TRBJ1-1; no clear D gene. Germline V lookup: CDR1 MNHEY, CDR2 SVGEGT. The ends were cut back, 0 bases at V and 4 bases at J, with 9 bases in the middle. This CDR3 has 14 amino acids. CDR3 in DNA: TGTGCCAGCAGTTACTCGATAGTCGTCACTGAAGCTTTCTTT. It specifies CASSYSIVVTEAFF.

This clonotype was counted at least ten times. The chain employs TRBV20-1 and TRBJ2-7; D gene unclear. This CDR3 is built from 13 residues. Germline CDR1 is DFQATT and CDR2 is SNEGSKA (reference sequence). V was cut by 1 base and J by 0 bases, with 7 bases left in between. The CDR3 nucleotides read TGCAGTGCTAGAGCTCCTGACTCCTACGAGCAGTACTTC. Its translation: CSARAPDSYEQYF.

The chain uses TRBV19 and TRBJ2-1; 7 bases match TRBD1. The junction had 11 bases not matched to a gene; V was cut back by 5 bases and J by 10 bases. The CDR3 is made up of 14 amino acids. CDR1 and CDR2 from the germline V gene are LNHDA and SQIVND (reference sequence). CDR3 bases: TGTGCCAGTAGTTGGGCACTAGGGACAGTAGAGCAGTTCTTC. It specifies CASSWALGTVEQFF. Variable domain in full (rest from reference TRBV19 and TRBJ2-1): DGGITQSPKYLFRKEGQNVTLSCEQNLNHDAMYWYRQDPGQGLRLIYYSQIVNDFQKGDIAEGYSVSREKKESFPLTVTSAQKNPTAFYLCASSWALGTVEQFFGPGTRLTVL.

This clonotype was seen a handful of times. The chain is built from TRBV7-2 and TRBJ2-5; D call uncertain. This CDR3 is 12 amino acids long. The germline V and J ends were trimmed by 1 base and 9 bases, with 9 bases remaining between them. CDR1 is SGHTA, CDR2 FQGNSA, per germline. Here the CDR3 reads CASSLEVAPQYF. The CDR3 region has the DNA TGTGCCAGCAGCTTAGAAGTGGCCCCCCAGTACTTC.

To note about this clonotype: A much larger clone lies a single base off, so this may be a read error. The J gene is TRBJ2-7, the V gene TRBV12-3 or TRBV12-4, with TRBD1 matching 9 bases. This CDR3 comprises 13 residues. In DNA form, the CDR3 reads TGTGCCAGCACCCCGGGACAGGGAGACGAGCGGTACTTC. As protein: CASTPGQGDERYF.

This clonotype was detected ten times or more. The chain links TRBV6-6 to TRBJ2-7, with TRBD2 identical over 12 bases. After removal of 6 bases from V and 1 base from J, the junction contained 7 bases not matched to a gene. Germline lookup yields CDR1 MNHNY and CDR2 SVGAGI (reference sequence). This CDR3 spans 16 amino acids. CDR3 sequence reads: CASSPGTSGSSYEQYF. The CDR3 DNA reads TGTGCCAGCAGCCCCGGGACTAGCGGGTCTTCCTACGAGCAGTACTTC.